The 19 T cell receptor beta chains listed next were all sequenced from one sample in a study of T cell changes during pregnancy in multiple sclerosis. The assay was immunoSEQ multiplex PCR, and TCRdb's table has in-frame clones only and misses some. The sample lists fewer than 55,000 clones, roughly 92% occurring once. Sequenced input: peripheral blood. The receptors come from a female donor with multiple sclerosis, enrolled in a pregnancy study.

This clone has only one observation. The V gene is TRBV6-5, the J gene TRBJ2-7; no definite D call. From germline, CDR1 is MNHEY and CDR2 SVGAGI. The length of the CDR3 is 11 residues. Deletions cut 6 bases from V and 5 bases from J, with 8 bases between. The CDR3 reads CASSRLDEQYF. The CDR3 DNA reads as TGTGCCAGCAGCCGACTCGACGAGCAGTACTTC.

In DNA form, the CDR3 reads TGCGCCAGCAGTGAAGTCGGACTAAGAAACACCGGGGAGCTGTTTTTT. Amino acids: CASSEVGLRNTGELFF. The chain has TRBV10-1 and TRBJ2-2, with D maybe TRBD2 (6 bases). From germline, CDR1 is WNHNN and CDR2 SYGVQD (reference sequence). The V and J ends lost 3 bases and 2 bases respectively, with 13 bases between them. The CDR3 is 16 amino acids.

The rearrangement joins TRBV6-6 to TRBJ2-7; D possibly corresponds to TRBD2 (5 bases). V lost 4 bases to trimming and J lost 5 bases, with 9 bases between them. Per the germline V gene, CDR1 is MNHNY and CDR2 is SVGAGI (reference sequence). The CDR3 extends over 12 amino acids. The CDR3 region has the DNA TGTGCCAGCAGTTTTTCCGGGGACGAGCAGTACTTC. Its protein is CASSFSGDEQYF.

The rearrangement uses TRBV30 and TRBJ2-5, with TRBD1 matching over 7 bases. Germline CDR1 GTSNPN, CDR2 SVGIG (reference sequence). With 4 bases clipped from V and 2 bases from J, the junction kept 7 bases outside the gene matches. This CDR3 contains 14 residues. Here the CDR3 reads CAWTPTGAQETQYF. DNA of the CDR3: TGTGCCTGGACCCCCACAGGGGCTCAAGAGACCCAGTACTTC.

The CDR3 coding sequence is TGTGCCAGTAGTATACGCCGGGACAGGGGGCTCATGAACACTGAAGCTTTCTTT. Amino acid sequence: CASSIRRDRGLMNTEAFF. The chain couples TRBV19 to TRBJ1-1; TRBD1 aligns across 12 bases. CDR3 length: 18 amino acids. The germline V gene has CDR1 LNHDA and CDR2 SQIVND (reference sequence). Trimming removed 2 bases from V and 0 bases from J; junction bases left unmatched: 7.

The rearrangement joins TRBV29-1 to TRBJ1-1; TRBD1 is a possible D gene (6 bases). This CDR3 has 12 residues. Per the germline V gene, CDR1 is SQVTM and CDR2 is ANQGSEA. Trimming removed 4 bases at V and 7 bases at J, with 13 bases between. CDR3 DNA sequence: TGCAGCGTTGGAGGGGGTGGATTTGAAGCTTTCTTT. The encoded protein is CSVGGGGFEAFF.

V is TRBV19 and J is TRBJ2-7, with 10 bases identical to TRBD1. Trimming took 5 bases from V and 5 from J; bases not matched to a gene: 3. This CDR3 has 13 residues. Germline values: CDR1 LNHDA, CDR2 SQIVND (reference sequence). Here the CDR3 DNA reads TGTGCCAGTAGTGAGGGGACAGGGGACGAGCAGTACTTC. Residues: CASSEGTGDEQYF.

This clone has a single count. CDR3 sequence: CASSITGTIADTQYF. The CDR3 nucleotides read TGTGCCAGCAGCATCACCGGGACAATTGCAGATACGCAGTATTTT. V and J are TRBV5-4 and TRBJ2-3, with D perhaps TRBD1 (6 bases). CDR1 is SGHNT and CDR2 is YYREEE in the germline V gene (reference sequence). Between the trimmed V and J ends, which lost 4 bases and 4 bases, there was a span of 16 bases. The CDR3 loop spans 15 amino acids.

This sequence joins TRBV5-3 and TRBJ1-1; no definite D call. TRBV5-3 belongs to the ORF category, with a function that is uncertain. The length of the CDR3 is 17 residues. V lost 1 base and J lost 1, with 17 bases in between. CDR3 region: CARSLSVYGSSNTEAFF. CDR3 coding DNA: TGTGCCAGAAGCTTGTCGGTTTACGGTAGCTCGAACACTGAAGCTTTCTTT.

The chain employs TRBV30 and TRBJ2-3; D unclear. Germline loops: CDR1 GTSNPN, CDR2 SVGIG (reference sequence). The CDR3 is 17 residues long. Trimming took 1 base from V and 8 from J, leaving 25 bases between them. CDR3 amino acids: CAWSAVRRTDAFGTQYF. CDR3 nucleotides: TGTGCCTGGAGTGCCGTCCGAAGGACCGATGCCTTTGGTACGCAGTATTTT.

CDR3 sequence reads: CASSSAGTGIDTGELFF. As DNA, the CDR3 is TGCGCCAGCAGCTCCGCGGGGACAGGGATTGACACCGGGGAGCTGTTTTTT. The chain couples TRBV5-1 to TRBJ2-2; 9 bases agree with TRBD1. The germline CDR1 and CDR2 sequences are SGHRS and YFSETQ. The CDR3 consists of 17 residues. Losses at the gene ends were 3 bases for V and 3 bases for J; bases not matched to a gene: 9.

V and J are TRBV5-4 and TRBJ2-7; 9 bases map to TRBD1. With V trimmed by 0 bases and J by 7 bases, 5 bases remained unmatched. In germline, CDR1 is SGHNT, CDR2 YYREEE (reference sequence). The CDR3 loop spans 14 amino acids. The CDR3 DNA sequence: TGTGCCAGCAGCTTGGGGGACAGGGTGGAAGAGCAGTACTTC. Its translation is CASSLGDRVEEQYF.

V and J are TRBV30 and TRBJ1-2; TRBD1 matches at 7 bases. Germline lookup yields CDR1 GTSNPN and CDR2 SVGIG (reference sequence). The CDR3 contains 15 residues. V lost 4 bases to trimming and J lost 1 base; unmatched junction nucleotides: 9. The DNA for the CDR3 is TGTGCCTGGAACCCCGGGACAGAGCTTAACTATGGCTACACCTTC. Amino acid sequence: CAWNPGTELNYGYTF.

V is TRBV19 and J is TRBJ2-7, with D possibly matching TRBD1 (6 bases). V was clipped by 9 bases and J by 5 bases, with 17 bases between them. Germline CDR1 is LNHDA and CDR2 is SQIVND (reference sequence). The CDR3 covers 13 residues. The CDR3 is CASGTGQSNEQYF. CDR3 in DNA: TGTGCCAGCGGAACAGGACAGTCTAACGAGCAGTACTTC.

The V gene is TRBV5-1, the J gene TRBJ2-3; 8 bases align to TRBD2. CDR1 SGHRS and CDR2 YFSETQ come from the germline V gene. This CDR3 comprises 16 residues. The trim removed 0 bases at V and 6 bases at J, leaving 9 bases unmatched. CDR3 in DNA: TGCGCCAGCAGCTTGGTGGCGGGAGGCCTTTCGGATACGCAGTATTTT. It is translated as CASSLVAGGLSDTQYF.

The chain has TRBV4-1 and TRBJ2-1, with D maybe TRBD1 (6 bases). The CDR3 spans 13 residues. The V end was cut by 2 bases, the J end by 5 bases, with 7 bases between. Germline lookup yields CDR1 MGHRA and CDR2 YSYEKL. The CDR3 region has the DNA TGCGCCAGCAGCCAACGGACAGACAATGAGCAGTTCTTC. It specifies CASSQRTDNEQFF.

V and J are TRBV10-3 and TRBJ2-7, with 12 bases that match TRBD2. Germline V gives CDR1 ENHRY, CDR2 SYGVKD. The CDR3 loop spans 14 amino acids. V lost 5 bases, J lost 3 bases, and 2 bases stayed unmatched. The CDR3 region has the DNA TGTGCCATCAGTCCGACTAGCGGGAGCTACGAGCAGTACTTC. Its translation is CAISPTSGSYEQYF.

V gene TRBV4-1 combines with J gene TRBJ2-5; D gene uncertain. The germline V gene encodes CDR1 MGHRA and CDR2 YSYEKL. The CDR3 totals 12 residues. V dropped 4 bases and J dropped 7 bases, with 10 bases sitting between them. The DNA for the CDR3 is TGCGCCAGCAGCCTCACTATTGGGACCCAGTACTTC. This gives the protein CASSLTIGTQYF.

In DNA, the CDR3 is TGTGCCAGCAGCTCGCGACAGCTACTCACGAACTATGGCTACACCTTC. Translating gives CASSSRQLLTNYGYTF. The rearrangement uses TRBV7-9 and TRBJ1-2; possible D gene TRBD1, 5 bases. The CDR3 sequence is 16 residues long. V was shortened by 4 bases and J by 2 bases, with 17 bases between the two germline ends. CDR1 is SEHNR, CDR2 FQNEAQ, per germline (reference sequence).